This entry lists 2 T cell receptor beta chains sequenced from one sample in a study of blood T cell repertoires in COVID-19. The assay was immunoSEQ multiplex PCR, and TCRdb's table has in-frame clones only and misses some. The data show hundreds of thousands of clones, with 83% seen just once and 2% to 3% held by the top ten. The specimen was peripheral blood. These receptors all stem from a woman between 40 and 55 years old with active or convalescent COVID-19.

The chain couples TRBV9 to TRBJ2-6, with D tentatively TRBD1 (5 bases). The V gene's germline CDR1 is SGDLS and CDR2 YYNGEE. Deletions cut 4 bases from V and 4 bases from J, with 18 bases between. CDR3 length equals 17 residues. The CDR3 sequence is CASSSRHQGSGANVLTF. The CDR3 DNA sequence: TGTGCCAGCAGCAGCCGGCACCAGGGCTCCGGGGCCAACGTCCTGACTTTC.

This sequence joins TRBV12-5 and TRBJ1-5; D is possibly TRBD1 (5 bases). Deletions cut 3 bases from V and 7 bases from J, with 10 bases between. CDR1 is LGHNT and CDR2 is FRNRAP in the germline V gene. The CDR3 spans 13 residues. In nucleotides, the CDR3 is TGTGCTAGTGGTTTTAGGGGCGGACAGCCCCAGCATTTT. It yields the protein CASGFRGGQPQHF.